Following are 4 T cell receptor beta chains from one sample sequenced in a study of control samples from healthy donors and cancer patients. The method was immunoSEQ multiplex PCR; TCRdb's version includes in-frame clones alone and lacks a portion of them. Altogether over 80,000 clones are present, about 79% being singletons, with the ten largest covering more than 9%. What was sequenced was blood. The receptors stem from a woman aged 30 to 39 in good health.

This clone was counted once. The chain employs TRBV25-1 and TRBJ1-1; TRBD1 is a possible D gene (5 bases). With 2 bases removed from V and 1 base from J, the gap between germline ends came to 8 bases. This CDR3 region has 14 residues. Germline values: CDR1 MGHDK, CDR2 SYGVNS. The CDR3 reads CASSEPGGNTEAFF. The CDR3 DNA sequence: TGTGCCAGCAGTGAACCGGGGGGGAACACTGAAGCTTTCTTT.

The chain combines TRBV30 with TRBJ2-7; D possibly corresponds to TRBD1 (5 bases). The CDR3 has 15 amino acids. The V and J ends lost 0 bases and 1 base respectively, with 13 bases between them. Germline assignment: CDR1 GTSNPN and CDR2 SVGIG (reference sequence). DNA of the CDR3: TGTGCCTGGAGTGTAGGTCACCCAGGGTCCTACGAGCAGTACTTC. Translating it yields CAWSVGHPGSYEQYF. Based on the CDR3 plus reference TRBV30 and TRBJ2-7, the full variable domain is SQTIHQWPATLVQPVGSPLSLECTVEGTSNPNLYWYRQAAGRGLQLLFYSVGIGQISSEVPQNLSASRPQDRQFILSSKKLLLSDSGFYLCAWSVGHPGSYEQYFGPGTRLTVT.

V is TRBV7-9 and J is TRBJ1-2; possible D gene TRBD1, 6 bases. Trimming cost V 5 bases and J 6 bases, with 19 bases left between them. Germline lookup yields CDR1 SEHNR and CDR2 FQNEAQ (reference sequence). This CDR3 has 15 amino acids. The CDR3 spells CASSLGHGSWNGYTF. CDR3 nucleotides: TGTGCCAGCAGCCTGGGACACGGATCTTGGAATGGCTACACCTTC.

This chain links TRBV18 with TRBJ1-2, with 9 nucleotides matching TRBD1. The CDR3 runs to 13 residues. V gave up 5 bases and J gave up 4 bases; unmatched junction bases: 2. The germline gives CDR1 KGHSH, CDR2 LQKENI. This CDR3 is CASSEDRGYGYTF. Written as DNA, the CDR3 is TGTGCCAGCTCAGAGGACAGGGGCTATGGCTACACCTTC.